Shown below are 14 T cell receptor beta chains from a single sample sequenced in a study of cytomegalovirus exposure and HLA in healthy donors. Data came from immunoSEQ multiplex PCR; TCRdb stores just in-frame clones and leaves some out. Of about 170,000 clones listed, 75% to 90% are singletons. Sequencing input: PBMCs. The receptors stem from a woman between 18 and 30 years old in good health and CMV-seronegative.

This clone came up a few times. The CDR3 DNA reads TGCGTAACCGCGGGGCACACCTTC. Its translation: CVTAGHTF. The chain links TRBV29-1 to TRBJ1-2; possibly TRBD1 for D (5 bases). Germline CDR1 and CDR2: SQVTM and ANQGSEA. The CDR3 has 8 residues. The complete variable domain, with remaining parts taken from reference TRBV29-1 and TRBJ1-2, reads SAVISQKPSRDICQRGTSLTIQCQVDSQVTMMFWYRQQPGQSLTLIATANQGSEATYESGFVIDKFPISRPNLTFSTLTVSNMSPEDSSIYLCVTAGHTFGSGTRLTVV.

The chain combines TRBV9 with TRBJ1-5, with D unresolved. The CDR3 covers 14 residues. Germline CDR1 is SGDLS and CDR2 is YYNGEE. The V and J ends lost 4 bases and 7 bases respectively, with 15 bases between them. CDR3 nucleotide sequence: TGTGCCAGCAGCCCCGGGGAGGATGGGCAGCCCCAGCATTTT. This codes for CASSPGEDGQPQHF.

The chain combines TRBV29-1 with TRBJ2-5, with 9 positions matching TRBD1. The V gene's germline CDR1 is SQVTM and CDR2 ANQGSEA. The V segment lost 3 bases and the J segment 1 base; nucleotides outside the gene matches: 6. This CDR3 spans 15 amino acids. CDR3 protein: CSVDGTGLSQETQYF. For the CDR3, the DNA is TGCAGCGTTGACGGGACAGGGTTGTCCCAAGAGACCCAGTACTTC.

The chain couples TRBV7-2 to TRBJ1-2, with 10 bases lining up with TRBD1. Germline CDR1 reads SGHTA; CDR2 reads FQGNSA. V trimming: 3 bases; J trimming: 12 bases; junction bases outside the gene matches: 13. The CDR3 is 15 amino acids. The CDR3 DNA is TGTGCCAGCAGCTTTACAGGGGAAGGGACAGGGGTTAACACCTTC. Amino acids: CASSFTGEGTGVNTF.

For the CDR3, the DNA is TGTGCCAGCAGTGAGGGGGGGCAGCCCCAGCATTTT. This sequence encodes CASSEGGQPQHF. This chain links TRBV2 with TRBJ1-5; the D gene is possibly TRBD1 (5 bases). Germline CDR1 and CDR2: SNHLY and FYNNEI. V dropped 3 bases and J dropped 7 bases, with 7 bases sitting between them. This CDR3 has 12 amino acids.

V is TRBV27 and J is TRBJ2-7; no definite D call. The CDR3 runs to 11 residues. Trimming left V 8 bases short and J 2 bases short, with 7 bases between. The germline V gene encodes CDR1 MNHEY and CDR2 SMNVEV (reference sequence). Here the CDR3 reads CASESAYEQYF. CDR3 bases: TGTGCCAGCGAAAGCGCCTACGAGCAGTACTTC.

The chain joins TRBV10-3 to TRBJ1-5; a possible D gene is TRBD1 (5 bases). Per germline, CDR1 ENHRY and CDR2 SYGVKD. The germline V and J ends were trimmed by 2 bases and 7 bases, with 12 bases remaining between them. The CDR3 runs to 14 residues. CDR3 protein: CAISEGQGRQPQHF. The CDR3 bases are TGTGCCATCAGTGAGGGTCAGGGAAGGCAGCCCCAGCATTTT.

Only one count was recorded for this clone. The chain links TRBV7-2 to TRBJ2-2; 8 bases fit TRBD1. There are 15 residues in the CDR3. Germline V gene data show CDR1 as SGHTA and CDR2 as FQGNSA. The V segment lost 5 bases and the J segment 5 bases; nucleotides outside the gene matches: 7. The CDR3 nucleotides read TGTGCCAGCAGCCCAGGGGGCGGCGGGACCGGGGAGCTGTTTTTT. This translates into CASSPGGGGTGELFF.

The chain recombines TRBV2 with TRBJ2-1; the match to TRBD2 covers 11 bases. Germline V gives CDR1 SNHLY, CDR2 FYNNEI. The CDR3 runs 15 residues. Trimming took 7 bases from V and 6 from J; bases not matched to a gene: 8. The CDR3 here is CASKTGLAEINEQFF. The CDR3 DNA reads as TGTGCCAGCAAGACGGGACTAGCGGAGATCAATGAGCAGTTCTTC.

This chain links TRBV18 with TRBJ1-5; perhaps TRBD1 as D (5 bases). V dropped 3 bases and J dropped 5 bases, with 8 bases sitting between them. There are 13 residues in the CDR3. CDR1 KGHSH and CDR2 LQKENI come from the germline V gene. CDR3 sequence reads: CASSPGGDQPQHF. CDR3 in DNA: TGTGCCAGCTCACCGGGGGGGGATCAGCCCCAGCATTTT. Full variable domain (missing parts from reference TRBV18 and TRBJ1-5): NAGVMQNPRHLVRRRGQEARLRCSPMKGHSHVYWYRQLPEEGLKFMVYLQKENIIDESGMPKERFSAEFPKEGPSILRIQQVVRGDSAAYFCASSPGGDQPQHFGDGTRLSIL.

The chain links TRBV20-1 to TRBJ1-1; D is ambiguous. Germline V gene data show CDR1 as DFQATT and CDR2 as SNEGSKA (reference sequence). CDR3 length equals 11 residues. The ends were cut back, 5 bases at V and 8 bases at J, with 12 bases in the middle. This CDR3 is CSAQKDSEAFF. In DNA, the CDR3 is TGCAGTGCTCAGAAGGACTCCGAAGCTTTCTTT.

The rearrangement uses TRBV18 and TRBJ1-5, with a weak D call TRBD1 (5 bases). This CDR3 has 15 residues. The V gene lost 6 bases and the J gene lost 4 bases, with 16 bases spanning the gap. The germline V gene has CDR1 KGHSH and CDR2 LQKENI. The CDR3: CASSPPGGVNQPQHF. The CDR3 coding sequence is TGTGCCAGCTCCCCCCCGGGAGGGGTGAATCAGCCCCAGCATTTT.

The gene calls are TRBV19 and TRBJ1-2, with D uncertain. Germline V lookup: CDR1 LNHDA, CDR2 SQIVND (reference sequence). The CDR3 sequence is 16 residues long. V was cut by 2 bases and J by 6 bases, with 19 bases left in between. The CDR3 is CASSILSGMGAHGYTF. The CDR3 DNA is TGTGCCAGTAGTATACTGTCGGGCATGGGAGCCCATGGCTACACCTTC.

CDR3 residues: CASLTMGLAVYEQYF. In nucleotides, the CDR3 is TGTGCCAGCCTCACCATGGGACTAGCGGTTTACGAGCAGTACTTC. This chain links TRBV6-1 with TRBJ2-7; 11 bases match TRBD2. J lost 4 bases, V lost 8 bases, and 10 bases had no gene match. Germline V gene data show CDR1 as MNHNS and CDR2 as SASEGT. The CDR3 runs to 15 residues.